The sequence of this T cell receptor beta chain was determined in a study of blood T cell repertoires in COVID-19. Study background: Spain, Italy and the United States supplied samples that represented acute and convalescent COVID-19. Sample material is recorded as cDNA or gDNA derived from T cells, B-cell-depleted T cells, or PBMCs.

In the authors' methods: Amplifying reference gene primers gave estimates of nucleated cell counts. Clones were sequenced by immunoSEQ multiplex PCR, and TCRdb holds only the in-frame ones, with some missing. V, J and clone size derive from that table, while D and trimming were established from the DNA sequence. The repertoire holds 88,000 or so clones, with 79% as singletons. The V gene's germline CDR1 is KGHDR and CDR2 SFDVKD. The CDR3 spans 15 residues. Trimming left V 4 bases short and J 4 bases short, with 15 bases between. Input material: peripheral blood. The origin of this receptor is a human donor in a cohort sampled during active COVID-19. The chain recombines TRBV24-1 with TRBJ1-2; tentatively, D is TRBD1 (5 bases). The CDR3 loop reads CATSEWIGQGYGYTF. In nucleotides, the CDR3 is TGTGCCACCAGTGAATGGATCGGGCAGGGCTATGGCTACACCTTC.